This T cell receptor (beta chain) is drawn from a study of regulatory T cells in long-lasting Graves disease. As to time point: newly diagnosed GD, antithyroid drugs for less than 3 months. RNA isolated from PBMCs was used to make the TCR library. Building the TCR beta libraries relied on iRepertoire HTBI primers, and CDR3 regions underwent Arm-PCR. TCRdb called the multiplex PCR reads again in MiXCR, with one record for every CDR3 protein. Of 510,000 or so distinct CDR3 sequences in the sample, 12% were seen once. The sample holds many counts of this clonotype. CDR3 length: 14 residues. Germline CDR1 is SGHTA and CDR2 is FQGNSA. V was cut by 3 bases and J by 7 bases, with 13 bases left in between. This sample was also put to use in a study of T cells in Graves' hyperthyroidism and ophthalmopathy. From that report: Initially, a first-round RT-PCR of the TCR CDR3 employed the HTBI primer set. The model's output predicted ophthalmopathy at a median of 6.5 months prior to onset.

The J gene is TRBJ2-1, the V gene TRBV7-2; D is uncertain. The source material was peripheral blood mononuclear cells (PBMCs), sampled at new diagnosis, from a patient treated with antithyroid drugs. This receptor was taken from a woman in her twenties or thirties with Graves disease. CDR3 coding DNA: TGTGCCAGCAGCTTTGTCACTCTATCAAATGAGCAGTTCTTC. As protein: CASSFVTLSNEQFF.